This T cell receptor beta chain was sequenced during a study of blood T cells in healthy people across ages. Per the germline V gene, CDR1 is GTSNPN and CDR2 is SVGIG (reference sequence). The CDR3 is 16 amino acids. The J segment lost 4 bases and the V segment lost 6 bases, leaving 14 bases of the junction unmatched. Comments on this clonotype: Its antigen is not known.

PCR was performed a second time for roughly 7 to 11 cycles using a sample-barcoded 5' primer and a J-beta primer mix. TCRdb reprocessed the 5' RACE reads via MiXCR and lists one record per CDR3 protein. The sample has 600,000 to 800,000 distinct CDR3 sequences, 45% to 60% seen once. General study results and limits: Age brought a roughly linear fall in TCR beta diversity measured per million T cells. The study found more naive CD4+ cells and higher diversity in long-lived than aged donors.

Input material: blood. The sequence was collected from a woman aged 80 or older in good health. V is TRBV30 and J is TRBJ2-3; 9 bases match TRBD1. The CDR3 protein is CACHRSGTGYADTQYF. CDR3 in DNA: TGTGCCTGCCACCGATCCGGGACAGGGTATGCAGATACGCAGTATTTT.